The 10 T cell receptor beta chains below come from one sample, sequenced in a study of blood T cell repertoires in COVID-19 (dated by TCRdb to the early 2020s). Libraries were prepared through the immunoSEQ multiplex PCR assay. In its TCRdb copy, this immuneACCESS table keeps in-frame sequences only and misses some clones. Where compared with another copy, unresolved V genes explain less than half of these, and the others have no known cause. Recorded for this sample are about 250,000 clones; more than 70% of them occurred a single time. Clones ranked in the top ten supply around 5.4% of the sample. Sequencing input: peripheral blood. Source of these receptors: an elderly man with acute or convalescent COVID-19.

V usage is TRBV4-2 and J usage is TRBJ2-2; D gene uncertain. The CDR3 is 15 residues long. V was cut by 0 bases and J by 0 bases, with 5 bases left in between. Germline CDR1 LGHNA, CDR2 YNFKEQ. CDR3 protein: CASSQEGSNTGELFF. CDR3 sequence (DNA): TGTGCCAGCAGCCAAGAGGGCTCGAACACCGGGGAGCTGTTTTTT.

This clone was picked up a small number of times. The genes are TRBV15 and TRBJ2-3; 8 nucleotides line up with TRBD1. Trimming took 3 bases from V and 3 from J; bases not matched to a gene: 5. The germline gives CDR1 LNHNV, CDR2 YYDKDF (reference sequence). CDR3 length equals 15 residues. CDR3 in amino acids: CATSRDRARTDTQYF. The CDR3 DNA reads TGTGCCACCAGCAGGGACAGGGCGAGGACAGATACGCAGTATTTT.

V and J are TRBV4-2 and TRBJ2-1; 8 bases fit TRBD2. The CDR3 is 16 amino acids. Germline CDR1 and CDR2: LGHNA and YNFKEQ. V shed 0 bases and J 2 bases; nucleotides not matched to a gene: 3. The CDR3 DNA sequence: TGTGCCAGCAGCCAAGAACTAGCGGCCCCCTACAATGAGCAGTTCTTC. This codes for CASSQELAAPYNEQFF.

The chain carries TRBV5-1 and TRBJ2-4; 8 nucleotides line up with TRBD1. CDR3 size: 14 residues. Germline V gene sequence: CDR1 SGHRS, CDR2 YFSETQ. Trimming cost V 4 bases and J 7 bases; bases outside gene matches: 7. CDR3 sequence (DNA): TGCGCCAGCAGCCGTAACAGGGGGGATAACATTCAGTACTTC. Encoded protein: CASSRNRGDNIQYF. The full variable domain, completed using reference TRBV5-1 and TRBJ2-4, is KAGVTQTPRYLIKTRGQQVTLSCSPISGHRSVSWYQQTPGQGLQFLFEYFSETQRNKGNFPGRFSGRQFSNSRSEMNVSTLELGDSALYLCASSRNRGDNIQYFGAGTRLSVL.

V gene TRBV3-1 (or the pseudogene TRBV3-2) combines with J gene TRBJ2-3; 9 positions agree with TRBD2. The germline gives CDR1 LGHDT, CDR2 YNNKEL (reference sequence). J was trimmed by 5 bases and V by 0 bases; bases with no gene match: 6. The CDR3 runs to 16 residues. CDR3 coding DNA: TGTGCCAGCAGCCAAGACGGCGCGGGGGGGTTAGATACGCAGTATTTT. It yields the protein CASSQDGAGGLDTQYF.

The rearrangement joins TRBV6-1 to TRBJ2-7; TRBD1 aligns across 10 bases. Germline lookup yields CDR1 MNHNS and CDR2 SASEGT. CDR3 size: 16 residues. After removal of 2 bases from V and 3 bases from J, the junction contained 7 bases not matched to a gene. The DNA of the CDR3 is TGTGCCAGCAGTGAAACCCGGACAGGGGGGTTCTACGAGCAGTACTTC. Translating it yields CASSETRTGGFYEQYF.

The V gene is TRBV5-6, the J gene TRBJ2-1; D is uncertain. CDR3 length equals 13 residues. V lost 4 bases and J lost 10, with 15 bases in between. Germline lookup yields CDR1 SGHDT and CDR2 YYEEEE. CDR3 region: CASSNPGGVEQFF. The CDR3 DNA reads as TGTGCCAGCAGCAACCCAGGTGGTGTAGAGCAGTTCTTC.

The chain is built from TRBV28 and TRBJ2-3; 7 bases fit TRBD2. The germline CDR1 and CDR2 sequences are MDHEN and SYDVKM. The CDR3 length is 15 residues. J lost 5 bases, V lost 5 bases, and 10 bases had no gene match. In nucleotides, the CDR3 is TGTGCCAGCAGTCCCCCCCGGACTAGTCGAGATACGCAGTATTTT. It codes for CASSPPRTSRDTQYF.

The CDR3 DNA reads TGTGCCACCAGTGACATGAGGACAGGCATCACCGGGGAGCTGTTTTTT. Its protein product is CATSDMRTGITGELFF. The chain employs TRBV24-1 and TRBJ2-2; 7 nucleotides agree with TRBD1. Trimming cost V 4 bases and J 4 bases; bases outside gene matches: 8. The CDR3 spans 16 residues. CDR1 and CDR2 from the germline V gene are KGHDR and SFDVKD.

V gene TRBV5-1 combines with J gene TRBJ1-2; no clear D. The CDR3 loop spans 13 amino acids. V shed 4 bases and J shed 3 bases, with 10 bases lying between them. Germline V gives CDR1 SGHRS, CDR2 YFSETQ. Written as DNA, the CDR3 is TGCGCCAGCAGCGCCCGGGAAGACTATGGCTACACCTTC. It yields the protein CASSAREDYGYTF.